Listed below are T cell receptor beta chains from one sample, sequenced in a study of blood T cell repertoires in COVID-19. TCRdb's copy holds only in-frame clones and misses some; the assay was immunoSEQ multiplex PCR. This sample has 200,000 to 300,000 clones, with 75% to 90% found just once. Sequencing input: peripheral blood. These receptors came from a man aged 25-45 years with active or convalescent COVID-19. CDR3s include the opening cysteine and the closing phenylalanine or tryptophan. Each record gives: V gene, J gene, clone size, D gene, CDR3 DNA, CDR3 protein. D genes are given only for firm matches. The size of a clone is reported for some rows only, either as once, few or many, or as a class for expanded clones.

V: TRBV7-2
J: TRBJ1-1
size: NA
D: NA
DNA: TGTGCCAGCAGCTTAGGAGTACTACTTGAAGCTTTCTTT
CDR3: CASSLGVLLEAFF

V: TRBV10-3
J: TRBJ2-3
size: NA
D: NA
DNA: TGTGCCATCAGTAGCGGAGCTAAAACAGATACGCAGTATTTT
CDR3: CAISSGAKTDTQYF

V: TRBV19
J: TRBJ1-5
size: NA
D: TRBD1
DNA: TGTGCCAGTAGTTGGGACAGGGGACCGAATCAGCCCCAGCATTTT
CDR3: CASSWDRGPNQPQHF

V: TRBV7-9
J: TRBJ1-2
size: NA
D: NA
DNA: TGTGCCAGCAGCGCTGGCCAATCTTACTATGGCTACACCTTC
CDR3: CASSAGQSYYGYTF

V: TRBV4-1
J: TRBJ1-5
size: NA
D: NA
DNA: TGCGCCAGCAGCCCATCCCAAGGAACAGATAGCAATCAGCCCCAGCATTTT
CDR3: CASSPSQGTDSNQPQHF

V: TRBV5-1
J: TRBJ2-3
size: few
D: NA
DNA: TGCGCCAGCAGATCCGGGACTAGCACAGATACGCAGTATTTT
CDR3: CASRSGTSTDTQYF

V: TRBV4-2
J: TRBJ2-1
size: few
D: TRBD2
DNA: TGTGCCAGCAGCCAAGATGCACTAGCGTTGGATGAGCAGTTCTTC
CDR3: CASSQDALALDEQFF

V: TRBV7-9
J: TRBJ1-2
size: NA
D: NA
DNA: TGTGCCAGCAGCTTAGCCGGACAGATCTATGGCTACACCTTC
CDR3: CASSLAGQIYGYTF

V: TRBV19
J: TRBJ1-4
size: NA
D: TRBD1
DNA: TGTGCCAGCCATGAGGGGGCTTTGGGTGAAAAACTGTTTTTT
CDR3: CASHEGALGEKLFF

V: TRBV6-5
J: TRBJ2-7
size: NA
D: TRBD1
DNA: TGTGCCAGCCTCAAAACCGGGACAGGGTCCTACGAGCAGTACTTC
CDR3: CASLKTGTGSYEQYF

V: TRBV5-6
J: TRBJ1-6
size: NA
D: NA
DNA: TGTGCCAGCAGCGCAGGGTACTCACCCCTCCACTTT
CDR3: CASSAGYSPLHF

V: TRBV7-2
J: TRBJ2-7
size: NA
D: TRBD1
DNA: TGTGCCAGCAGCTTTTGGGACAGATACGAGCAGTACTTC
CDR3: CASSFWDRYEQYF

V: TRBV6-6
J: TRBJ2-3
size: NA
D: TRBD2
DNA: TGTGCCACCACATGGACTAGCGGTACAGATACGCAGTATTTT
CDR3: CATTWTSGTDTQYF

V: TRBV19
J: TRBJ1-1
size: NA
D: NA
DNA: TGTGCCAGTAGTATGAGTCTCCGAAGGGGAGCTTTCTTT
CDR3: CASSMSLRRGAFF

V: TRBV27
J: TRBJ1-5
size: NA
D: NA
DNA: TGTGCCAGCAGTTTATACAGACACCCTGGCAGCAATCAGCCCCAGCATTTT
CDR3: CASSLYRHPGSNQPQHF

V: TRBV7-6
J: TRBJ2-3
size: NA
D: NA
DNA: TGTGCCAGCAGCTTAGTATTGGCCAGAAGCACAGATACGCAGTATTTT
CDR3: CASSLVLARSTDTQYF

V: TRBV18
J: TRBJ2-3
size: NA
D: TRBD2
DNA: TGTGCCAGCTCGACTAGCGGGGGTGTGGATACGCAGTATTTT
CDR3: CASSTSGGVDTQYF

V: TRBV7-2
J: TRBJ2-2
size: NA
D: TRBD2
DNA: TGTGCCCGCGGGGGTTGGGCCGGGGGTTACACCGGGGAGCTGTTTTTT
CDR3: CARGGWAGGYTGELFF

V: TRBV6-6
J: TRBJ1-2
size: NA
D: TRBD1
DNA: TGTGCCAGCCGAACAGGGGGCAAATTCGGGTGCACCTTC
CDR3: CASRTGGKFGCTF

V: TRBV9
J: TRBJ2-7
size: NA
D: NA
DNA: TGTGCCAGCAGCGCGGGAACAGGGAACTCCTACGAGCAGTACTTC
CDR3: CASSAGTGNSYEQYF

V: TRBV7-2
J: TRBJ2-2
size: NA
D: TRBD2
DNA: TGTGCCAGCAGCTCCCAGGGAGGGGCCGGGGAGCTGTTTTTT
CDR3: CASSSQGGAGELFF

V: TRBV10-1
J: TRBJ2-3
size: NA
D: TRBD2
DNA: TGCGCCAGCAGTGAAACTAGCGGGGGGGCCTCAGATACGCAGTATTTT
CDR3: CASSETSGGASDTQYF

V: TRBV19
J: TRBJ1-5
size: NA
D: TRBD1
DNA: TGTGCCAGTAGTATAGGTAAGACAGGGCTTAAGCCCCAGCATTTT
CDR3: CASSIGKTGLKPQHF

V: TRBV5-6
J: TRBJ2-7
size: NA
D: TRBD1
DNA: TGTGCCAGCAGCTACGGACAGGGGGCGAGTAACGAGCAGTACTTC
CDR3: CASSYGQGASNEQYF

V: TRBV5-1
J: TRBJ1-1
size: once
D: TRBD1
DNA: TGCGCCAGCAGCTTGGGGGGCGACAGGGTAGGAGCTTTCTTT
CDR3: CASSLGGDRVGAFF

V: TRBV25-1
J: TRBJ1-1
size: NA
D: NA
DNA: TGTGCCAGCAGTGATCCCGGGTCGAACACTGAAGCTTTCTTT
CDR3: CASSDPGSNTEAFF

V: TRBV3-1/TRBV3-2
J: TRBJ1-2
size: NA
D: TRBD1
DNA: TGTGCCAGCAGCCAGAAGACAGGGAGGAACTATGGCTACACCTTC
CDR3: CASSQKTGRNYGYTF

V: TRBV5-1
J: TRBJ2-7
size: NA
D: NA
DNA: TGCGCCAGCAGCATTTCAGGGGACCCCTACGAGCAGTACTTC
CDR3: CASSISGDPYEQYF

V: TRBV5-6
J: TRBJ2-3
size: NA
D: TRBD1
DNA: TGTGCCAGCAGCTTGGACAGGGGAATTAGCACAGATACGCAGTATTTT
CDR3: CASSLDRGISTDTQYF

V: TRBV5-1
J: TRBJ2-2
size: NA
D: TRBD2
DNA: TGCGCCAGCAGCCCACTGGTCGGACTAGCGGGGGGGCGGACCGGGGAGCTGTTTTTT
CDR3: CASSPLVGLAGGRTGELFF

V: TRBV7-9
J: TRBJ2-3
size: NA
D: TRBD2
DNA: TGTGCCAGCAGTTCTAGCGGGGGGGATTTCAGTACGCAGTATTTT
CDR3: CASSSSGGDFSTQYF

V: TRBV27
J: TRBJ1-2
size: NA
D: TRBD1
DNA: TGTGCCAGCAGTACAACAGGGGGCGCGAACGGCTACACCTTC
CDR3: CASSTTGGANGYTF

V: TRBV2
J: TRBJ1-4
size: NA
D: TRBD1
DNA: TGTGCCAGCAGTGAAACGGGACAGGGTTTTGAAAAACTGTTTTTT
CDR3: CASSETGQGFEKLFF

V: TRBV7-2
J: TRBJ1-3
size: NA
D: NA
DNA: TGTGCCAGCAGCTTAGGTTGGCCAGAACAACACTCTGGAAACACCATATATTTT
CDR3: CASSLGWPEQHSGNTIYF

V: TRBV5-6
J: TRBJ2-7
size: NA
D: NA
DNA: TGTGCCAGCAGCTTTCGGTCAGGGAACGAGCAGTACTTC
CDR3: CASSFRSGNEQYF